One and the same sample provided the 20 T cell receptor beta chains below, sequenced in a study of shared clonotypes between healthy human individuals. Naive CD8 cells lacked CD45RO and underwent positive selection for CCR7, leaving out terminally differentiated effector memory CD45RA+ cells. TCRdb keeps only in-frame clones here, not all; method: immunoSEQ multiplex PCR. This sample carries around 580,000 clones, more than 95% of them seen once, and the ten largest clones take around 0.3%. The source material was naive CD8+ T cells sorted from blood. Receptors were obtained from a man aged 30 to 39 in good health.

This sequence joins TRBV14 and TRBJ2-4; TRBD1 might be the D (5 bases). The CDR3 length is 14 residues. V shed 3 bases and J shed 8 bases, with 14 bases lying between them. Germline CDR1 SGHDN, CDR2 FVKESK. The CDR3 loop is CASSHSLQGYIQYF. As DNA, the CDR3 is TGTGCCAGCAGCCATTCTCTGCAGGGATACATTCAGTACTTC.

The CDR3 DNA reads TGTGCCAGCAGCTTATTCGACACGGGTGTGGGCATTCAGTACTTC. This translates into CASSLFDTGVGIQYF. This chain links TRBV7-9 with TRBJ2-4; D unclear. Germline V gene sequence: CDR1 SEHNR, CDR2 FQNEAQ (reference sequence). The V end was cut by 2 bases, the J end by 9 bases, with 17 bases between. CDR3 length equals 15 residues.

This chain joins TRBV28 and TRBJ1-4; D ambiguous. This CDR3 region has 13 residues. Germline V gene sequence: CDR1 MDHEN, CDR2 SYDVKM. Deletions cut 3 bases from V and 5 bases from J, with 7 bases between. This chain's CDR3 is CASSLYGNEKLFF. CDR3 bases: TGTGCCAGCAGTTTGTATGGAAATGAAAAACTGTTTTTT.

The genes are TRBV7-9 and TRBJ2-7; D is possibly TRBD2 (6 bases). V was trimmed by 5 bases and J by 3 bases, leaving 14 bases between them. The CDR3 consists of 14 residues. Germline values: CDR1 SEHNR, CDR2 FQNEAQ (reference sequence). The CDR3 reads CASSPGTLHYEQYF. DNA for the CDR3: TGTGCCAGCAGCCCAGGGACTTTACACTACGAGCAGTACTTC.

This sequence joins TRBV5-3 and TRBJ2-5, with a weak D call TRBD2 (6 bases). TRBV5-3 has ORF status, its function being uncertain. This CDR3 region has 15 residues. Deletions cut 0 bases from V and 1 base from J, with 10 bases between. The CDR3, as DNA: TGTGCCAGAAGCTTGGTGGGGCGGGGCCAAGAGACCCAGTACTTC. Its protein product is CARSLVGRGQETQYF.

The chain recombines TRBV14 with TRBJ1-1; 9 bases are a match to TRBD1. The CDR3 is 13 residues long. Looked up from germline, CDR1 is SGHDN and CDR2 is FVKESK. V was pared by 3 bases and J by 6 bases, with 2 bases of the junction left unmatched. The CDR3 nucleotides are TGTGCCAGCAGCCAGACAGGGGGAGCTGAAGCTTTCTTT. Translating gives CASSQTGGAEAFF.

The CDR3 spells CASRPGKYQETQYF. The CDR3, as DNA: TGTGCCAGCCGCCCGGGGAAGTACCAAGAGACCCAGTACTTC. This sequence joins TRBV2 and TRBJ2-5; D is perhaps TRBD2 (5 bases). Trimming stripped 8 bases from V and 0 bases from J, with 13 bases between. The CDR3 contains 14 residues. Per germline, CDR1 SNHLY and CDR2 FYNNEI.

This CDR3 reads CASSPPTSLEGEQFF. The CDR3 DNA reads as TGTGCCAGCTCACCACCGACCAGTCTGGAGGGTGAGCAGTTCTTC. The V and J genes are TRBV18 and TRBJ2-1, with a weak D call TRBD2 (6 bases). CDR3 length: 15 residues. The germline gives CDR1 KGHSH, CDR2 LQKENI. Deletions cut 0 bases from V and 9 bases from J, with 15 bases between.

This sequence joins TRBV7-6 and TRBJ2-1; no definite D call. The CDR3 consists of 13 residues. Trimming left V 2 bases short and J 8 bases short, with 10 bases between. Per germline, CDR1 SGHVS and CDR2 FNYEAQ. This CDR3 reads CASSLLIGDEQFF. Written as DNA, the CDR3 is TGTGCCAGCAGCTTATTAATCGGAGATGAGCAGTTCTTC.

V usage is TRBV5-4 and J usage is TRBJ2-7; D is uncertain. This CDR3 spans 14 amino acids. The germline V gene encodes CDR1 SGHNT and CDR2 YYREEE (reference sequence). Trimming removed 7 bases at V and 0 bases at J, with 14 bases between. Here the CDR3 reads CASRPGSGSYEQYF. CDR3 sequence (DNA): TGTGCCAGCCGTCCAGGTTCAGGCTCCTACGAGCAGTACTTC. Based on the CDR3 plus reference TRBV5-4 and TRBJ2-7, the full variable domain is ETGVTQSPTHLIKTRGQQVTLRCSSQSGHNTVSWYQQALGQGPQFIFQYYREEENGRGNFPPRFSGLQFPNYSSELNVNALELDDSALYLCASRPGSGSYEQYFGPGTRLTVT.

V is TRBV7-9 and J is TRBJ2-2; 7 bases are a match to TRBD1. The CDR3 is 16 amino acids. The germline gives CDR1 SEHNR, CDR2 FQNEAQ (reference sequence). V shed 1 base and J 0 bases; nucleotides not matched to a gene: 2. This CDR3 reads CASSLVGTANTGELFF. CDR3 nucleotide sequence: TGTGCCAGCAGCTTAGTGGGGACAGCGAACACCGGGGAGCTGTTTTTT.

The V and J genes are TRBV6-1 and TRBJ2-4; D might be TRBD1 (5 bases). The CDR3 totals 15 residues. CDR1 and CDR2 from the germline V gene are MNHNS and SASEGT. Trimming stripped 2 bases from V and 2 bases from J, with 10 bases between. The CDR3 sequence is CASSEKAGTKNIQYF. CDR3 coding DNA: TGTGCCAGCAGTGAAAAGGCAGGGACCAAAAACATTCAGTACTTC.

J is TRBJ2-7 and V is TRBV15; D call uncertain. The V end lost 0 bases, the J end lost 3 bases, and 9 bases lay between the germline ends. This CDR3 is built from 14 residues. Germline values: CDR1 LNHNV, CDR2 YYDKDF (reference sequence). The CDR3 region has the DNA TGTGCCACCAGCAGAGATCAGGTTAACTACGAGCAGTACTTC. The encoded protein is CATSRDQVNYEQYF.

The genes are TRBV29-1 and TRBJ2-3; 8 bases line up with TRBD2. After removal of 7 bases from V and 4 bases from J, the junction contained 13 bases not matched to a gene. Germline assignment: CDR1 SQVTM and CDR2 ANQGSEA. The CDR3 has 15 amino acids. The CDR3 nucleotides are TGCAGCGCAGAACAAGCGGGAGAGGGCGCAGATACGCAGTATTTT. This encodes CSAEQAGEGADTQYF.

The CDR3 is CSVESGTGPYEQYF. DNA of the CDR3: TGCAGCGTTGAGTCAGGGACAGGCCCATACGAGCAGTACTTC. This chain links TRBV29-1 with TRBJ2-7, with 8 bases that match TRBD1. The trim removed 3 bases at V and 4 bases at J, leaving 8 bases unmatched. Per germline, CDR1 SQVTM and CDR2 ANQGSEA. This CDR3 contains 14 residues.

The chain has TRBV30 and TRBJ2-1; 12 bases are a match to TRBD2. Germline V lookup: CDR1 GTSNPN, CDR2 SVGIG (reference sequence). The CDR3 consists of 14 residues. V was pared by 6 bases and J by 5 bases, with 5 bases of the junction left unmatched. CDR3 region: CACRTSGIDNEQFF. CDR3 bases: TGTGCCTGTCGGACTAGCGGGATTGACAATGAGCAGTTCTTC. Together with reference TRBV30 and TRBJ2-1, the CDR3 gives the full variable domain: SQTIHQWPATLVQPVGSPLSLECTVEGTSNPNLYWYRQAAGRGLQLLFYSVGIGQISSEVPQNLSASRPQDRQFILSSKKLLLSDSGFYLCACRTSGIDNEQFFGPGTRLTVL.

This clone was observed a single time. The chain is built from TRBV9 and TRBJ2-1; TRBD1 might be the D (6 bases). Per the germline V gene, CDR1 is SGDLS and CDR2 is YYNGEE. The CDR3 is 13 amino acids. V shed 0 bases and J shed 6 bases, with 7 bases lying between them. The CDR3 nucleotides read TGTGCCAGCAGCGTAGGACAGGCCAATGAGCAGTTCTTC. Translated: CASSVGQANEQFF.

This chain's CDR3 is CASSLERLSGQETQYF. CDR3 sequence (DNA): TGTGCCAGCAGCTTAGAGCGTCTTAGCGGTCAAGAGACCCAGTACTTC. The chain is built from TRBV11-2 and TRBJ2-5, with D maybe TRBD2 (6 bases). CDR1 and CDR2 from the germline V gene are SGHAT and FQNNGV. This CDR3 contains 16 residues. V lost 0 bases and J lost 2, with 13 bases in between.

The chain carries TRBV7-9 and TRBJ2-2; D might be TRBD1 (5 bases). CDR3 length: 13 amino acids. Germline values: CDR1 SEHNR, CDR2 FQNEAQ (reference sequence). The V gene lost 6 bases and the J gene lost 3 bases, with 8 bases spanning the gap. CDR3 DNA: TGTGCCAGCAGTCCAGGGTACACCGGGGAGCTGTTTTTT. Its translation is CASSPGYTGELFF.

This chain joins TRBV7-9 and TRBJ2-1; 15 bases are shared with TRBD2. CDR1 SEHNR and CDR2 FQNEAQ come from the germline V gene (reference sequence). The CDR3 is made up of 18 amino acids. Trimming took 4 bases from V and 2 from J; bases not matched to a gene: 6. CDR3 coding DNA: TGTGCCAGCAGCTCCGGGACTAGCGGGAGGCCCCCCTACAATGAGCAGTTCTTC. This gives the protein CASSSGTSGRPPYNEQFF.